This passage covers 3 T cell receptor beta chains from one sample sequenced in a study of response to subunit inactivated influenza vaccine. MiXCR, run by TCRdb on the RT-PCR reads, gives a single entry per CDR3 protein. The sample shows approximately 530,000 distinct CDR3 sequences, 10% to 15% of them seen only once. This sample comprised PBMCs from blood, obtained 45 days after vaccination. These receptors were taken from a man over 45 who received an inactivated influenza vaccine.

This clonotype was observed a handful of times. The chain uses TRBV28 and TRBJ2-3; D gene uncertain. Between the trimmed V and J ends, which lost 8 bases and 1 base, there was a span of 13 bases. Germline V lookup: CDR1 MDHEN, CDR2 SYDVKM. The CDR3 has 14 residues. The CDR3 DNA reads as TGTGCCAGCCGCAGGTCCCGACGCACAGATACGCAGTATTTT. It yields the protein CASRRSRRTDTQYF.

This clonotype was found a few times. This chain's CDR3 is CAFRRLWPGAPKSTDTQYF. The CDR3 region has the DNA TGTGCCTTCAGACGGCTATGGCCGGGGGCGCCAAAGTCGACAGATACGCAGTATTTT. The chain recombines TRBV12-3 or TRBV12-4 with TRBJ2-3; D may match TRBD1 or TRBD2 (6 bases each). V was pared by 11 bases and J by 3 bases, with 33 bases between. The CDR3 consists of 19 residues.

The sample holds many counts of this clonotype. The V and J genes are TRBV7-8 and TRBJ2-7; unclear D gene. The CDR3 has 17 amino acids. Germline values: CDR1 SGHVS, CDR2 FQNEAQ. V gave up 5 bases and J gave up 1 base, with 21 bases separating them. CDR3 nucleotide sequence: TGTGCCAGCAGCCCGAGACTTACCGGGTCCAAATCCTACGAGCAGTACTTC. Encoded protein: CASSPRLTGSKSYEQYF.